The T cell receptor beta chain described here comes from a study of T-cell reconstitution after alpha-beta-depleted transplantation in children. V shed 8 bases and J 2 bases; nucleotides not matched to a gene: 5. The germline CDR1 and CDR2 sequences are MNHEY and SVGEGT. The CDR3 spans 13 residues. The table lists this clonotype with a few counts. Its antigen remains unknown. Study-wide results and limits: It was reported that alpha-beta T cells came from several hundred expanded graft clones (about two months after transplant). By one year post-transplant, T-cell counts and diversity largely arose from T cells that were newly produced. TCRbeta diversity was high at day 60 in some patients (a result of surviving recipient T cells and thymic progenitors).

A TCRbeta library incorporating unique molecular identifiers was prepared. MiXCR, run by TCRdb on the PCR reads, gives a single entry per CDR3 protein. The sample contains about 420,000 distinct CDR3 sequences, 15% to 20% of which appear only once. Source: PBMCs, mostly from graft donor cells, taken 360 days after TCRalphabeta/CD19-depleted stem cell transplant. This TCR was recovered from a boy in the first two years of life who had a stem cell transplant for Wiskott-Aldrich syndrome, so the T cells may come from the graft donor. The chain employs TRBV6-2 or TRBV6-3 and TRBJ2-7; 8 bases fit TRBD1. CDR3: CASRKDRAYEQYF. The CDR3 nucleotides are TGTGCCAGCCGTAAGGACAGGGCCTACGAGCAGTACTTC.